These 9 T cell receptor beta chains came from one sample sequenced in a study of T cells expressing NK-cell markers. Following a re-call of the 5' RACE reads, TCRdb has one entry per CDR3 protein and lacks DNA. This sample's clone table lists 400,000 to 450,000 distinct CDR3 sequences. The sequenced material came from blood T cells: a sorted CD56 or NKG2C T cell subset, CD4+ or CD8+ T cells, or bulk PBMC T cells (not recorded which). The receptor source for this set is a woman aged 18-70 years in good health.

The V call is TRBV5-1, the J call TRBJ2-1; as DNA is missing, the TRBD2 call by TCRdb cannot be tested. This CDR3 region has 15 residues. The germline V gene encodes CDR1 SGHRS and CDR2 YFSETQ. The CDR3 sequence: CASSFSGVDGSEQFF.

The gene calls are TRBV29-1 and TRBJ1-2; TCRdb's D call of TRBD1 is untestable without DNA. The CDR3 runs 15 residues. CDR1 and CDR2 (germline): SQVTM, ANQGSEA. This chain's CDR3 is CSVELAEGVVYGYTF. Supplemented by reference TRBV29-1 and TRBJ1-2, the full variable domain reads SAVISQKPSRDICQRGTSLTIQCQVDSQVTMMFWYRQQPGQSLTLIATANQGSEATYESGFVIDKFPISRPNLTFSTLTVSNMSPEDSSIYLCSVELAEGVVYGYTFGSGTRLTVV.

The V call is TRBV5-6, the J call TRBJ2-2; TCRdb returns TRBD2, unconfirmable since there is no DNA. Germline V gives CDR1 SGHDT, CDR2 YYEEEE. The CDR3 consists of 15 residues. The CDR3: CASSLLRGGTGELFF.

The chain's CDR3 is CASSTDRGPRTEAFF. The chain joins TRBV7-9 to TRBJ1-1; absent DNA, TCRdb's TRBD1 call cannot be checked. The CDR3 length is 15 residues. Germline values: CDR1 SEHNR, CDR2 FQNEAQ (reference sequence).

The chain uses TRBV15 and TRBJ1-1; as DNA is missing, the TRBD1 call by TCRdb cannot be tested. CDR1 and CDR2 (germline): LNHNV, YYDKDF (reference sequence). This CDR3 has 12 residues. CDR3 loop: CATTGARTEAFF.

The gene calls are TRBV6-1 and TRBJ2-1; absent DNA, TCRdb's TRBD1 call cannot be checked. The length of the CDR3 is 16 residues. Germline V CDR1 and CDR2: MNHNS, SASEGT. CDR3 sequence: CASSATGGKTYNEQFF.

This CDR3 is CASRRDSDSPLHF. V and J are TRBV6-1 and TRBJ1-6. From germline, CDR1 is MNHNS and CDR2 SASEGT. There are 13 residues in the CDR3.

CDR3 residues: CASSPGVDTEAFF. The V call is TRBV18, the J call TRBJ1-1. CDR1 is KGHSH, CDR2 LQKENI, per germline. The CDR3 runs 13 residues. Combining the CDR3 with reference TRBV18 and TRBJ1-1 gives the whole variable domain NAGVMQNPRHLVRRRGQEARLRCSPMKGHSHVYWYRQLPEEGLKFMVYLQKENIIDESGMPKERFSAEFPKEGPSILRIQQVVRGDSAAYFCASSPGVDTEAFFGQGTRLTVV.

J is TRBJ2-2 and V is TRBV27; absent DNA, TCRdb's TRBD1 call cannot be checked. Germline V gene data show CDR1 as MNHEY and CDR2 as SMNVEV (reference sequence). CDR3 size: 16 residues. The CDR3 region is CASSFPTGRNTGELFF.